Reported below is one T cell receptor (beta chain). Its antigen is currently unknown. The entry originates in a study of vaccination and CD4 T cells after COVID-19. Study-level information: Six men and four women formed the convalescents, two being Hispanic. Control cultures were given a CEFX pool, an HIV-1 Nef pool, or no peptide.

The CDR3 runs to 14 residues. Per the germline V gene, CDR1 is SGHTA and CDR2 is FQGNSA. V lost 5 bases and J 4 bases, leaving 13 bases between the germline ends. Sequencing of the DNA from cultured CD4+ T cells was carried out with the Oncomine TCR Beta short-read assay. CD4+ T cells were cultured, and genomic DNA was extracted from them. TCRdb re-derived calls from the PCR reads in MiXCR, one entry per CDR3 protein. The repertoire holds around 10,000 distinct CDR3 sequences, with 55% to 65% as singletons. Regarding treatment: approximately 10-day PBMC culture with coronavirus spike peptide pools or control peptides (ViraFEST assay).

The chain is built from TRBV7-2 and TRBJ2-3, with a weak D call TRBD2 (5 bases). The sample was CD4+ T cells from blood, cultured in vitro. This clonotype was sampled from a human donor who had recovered from COVID-19. Here the CDR3 reads CASSKVAGPDTQYF. The CDR3 coding sequence is TGTGCCAGCAGCAAGGTGGCGGGCCCAGATACGCAGTATTTT.